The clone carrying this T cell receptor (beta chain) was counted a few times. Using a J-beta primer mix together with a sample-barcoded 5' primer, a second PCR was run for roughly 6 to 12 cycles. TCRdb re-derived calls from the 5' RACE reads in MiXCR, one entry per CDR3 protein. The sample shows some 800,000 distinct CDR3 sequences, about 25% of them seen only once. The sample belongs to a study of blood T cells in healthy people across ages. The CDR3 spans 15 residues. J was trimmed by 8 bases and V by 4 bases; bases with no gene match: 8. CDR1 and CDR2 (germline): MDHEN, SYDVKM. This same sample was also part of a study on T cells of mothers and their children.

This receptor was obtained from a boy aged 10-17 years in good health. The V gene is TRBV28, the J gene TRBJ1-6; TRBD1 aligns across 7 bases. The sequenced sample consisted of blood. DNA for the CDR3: TGTGCCAGCAGTTCCGAGACAGGGCCCGATTCACCCCTCCACTTT. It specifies CASSSETGPDSPLHF.